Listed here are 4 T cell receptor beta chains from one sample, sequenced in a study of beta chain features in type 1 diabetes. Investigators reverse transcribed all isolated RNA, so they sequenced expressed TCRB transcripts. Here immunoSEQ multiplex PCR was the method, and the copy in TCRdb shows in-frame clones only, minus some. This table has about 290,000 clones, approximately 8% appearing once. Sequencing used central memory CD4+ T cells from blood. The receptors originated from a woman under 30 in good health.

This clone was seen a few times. The DNA of the CDR3 is TGTGCCAGCAGCTTGGAAAGTACCACCTACGAGCAGTACTTC. Protein: CASSLESTTYEQYF. The chain links TRBV5-8 to TRBJ2-7; D remains ambiguous. This CDR3 is built from 14 residues. V was cut by 0 bases and J by 2 bases, with 9 bases left in between. CDR1 and CDR2 from the germline V gene are SGHTS and YDEGEE.

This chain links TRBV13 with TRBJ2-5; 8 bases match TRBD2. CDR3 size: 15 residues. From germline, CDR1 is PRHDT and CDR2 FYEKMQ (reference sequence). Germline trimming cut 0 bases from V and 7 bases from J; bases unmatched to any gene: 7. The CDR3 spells CASSLGAGAGGTQYF. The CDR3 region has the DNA TGTGCCAGCAGCTTAGGAGCGGGGGCCGGGGGGACCCAGTACTTC.

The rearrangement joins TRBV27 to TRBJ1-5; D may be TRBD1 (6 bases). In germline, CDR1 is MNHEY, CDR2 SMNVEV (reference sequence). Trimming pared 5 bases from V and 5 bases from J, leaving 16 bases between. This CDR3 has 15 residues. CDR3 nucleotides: TGTGCCAGCAGTCTCCGACGGACAGCCGATCAGCCCCAGCATTTT. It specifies CASSLRRTADQPQHF.

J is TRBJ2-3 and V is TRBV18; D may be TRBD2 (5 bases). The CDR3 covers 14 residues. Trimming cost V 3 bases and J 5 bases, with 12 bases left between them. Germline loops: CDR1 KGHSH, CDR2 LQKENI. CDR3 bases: TGTGCCAGCTCACCTACGACTGGGAGAGATACGCAGTATTTT. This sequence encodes CASSPTTGRDTQYF.